This TCR beta chain was retrieved from a study of T cells in Graves' hyperthyroidism and ophthalmopathy. It was RNA transcripts that yielded the amplified TCR beta CDR3 regions. In the first-round RT-PCR of the TCR CDR3, the HTBI primer set was used. A single record per CDR3 protein comes from TCRdb applying MiXCR to the multiplex PCR reads. Of roughly 740,000 distinct CDR3 sequences in the sample, around 17% were seen once. Points from the study as a whole: Stable hyperthyroidism and ophthalmopathy were separated using 13 V-J signatures. Most clonotypes expanded in the thyroid (above 0.001) were also present in blood.

The CDR3 sequence is 15 residues long. CDR1 MDHEN and CDR2 SYDVKM come from the germline V gene. With 4 bases clipped from V and 5 bases from J, the junction kept 6 bases outside the gene matches. Aged 18 to 65, the patients had hyperthyroidism that was newly diagnosed and had lasted under 2 months. PBMCs came from 10 ml fresh peripheral blood. This clonotype was observed at least ten times. What it recognizes is unknown. The V gene is TRBV28, the J gene TRBJ2-1; 9 bases are shared with TRBD1. The specimen sequenced was blood. This sequence originates from a man between 18 and 29 years old with Graves' hyperthyroidism. The CDR3 is CASSSPGQGNNEQFF. For the CDR3, the DNA is TGTGCCAGCAGTTCCCCGGGACAGGGTAACAATGAGCAGTTCTTC.